This T cell receptor (beta chain) was obtained from a study of OX40 agonist ivuxolimab in advanced cancers. Overall study context: Participants could have had prior anti-PD-1, anti-PD-L1 or anti-CTLA-4 therapy, and around 40% had some. Notes on the study in general: The average count of expanded clones was higher among CD8+ T cells than among CD4+.

A note on this clone: Its antigen is not known.

The germline V gene encodes CDR1 MGHRA and CDR2 YSYEKL. V was clipped by 4 bases and J by 3 bases; unmatched bases: 5. The CDR3 runs to 14 residues. Autoimmune disease history or systemic immunosuppression excluded patients. Clones were sequenced by immunoSEQ multiplex PCR, and TCRdb holds only the in-frame ones, with some missing. The profile covers fewer than 40,000 clones, with 60% to 80% appearing a single time and around 20% taken by the ten largest. The specimen was CD4+ or CD8+ T cells sorted from blood, collected in a trial of the OX40 agonist ivuxolimab. This receptor was taken from an adult with an advanced solid tumor such as melanoma, head and neck, liver or kidney cancer. The chain employs TRBV4-1 and TRBJ1-2, with 7 bases identical to TRBD1. The CDR3 DNA follows: TGCGCCAGCAGCCTACGGGACAGAGACTATGGCTACACCTTC. Its protein product is CASSLRDRDYGYTF.